The present entry profiles one T cell receptor (beta chain) with its context. This sample stems from a study of blood T cell repertoires in COVID-19. Method: immunoSEQ multiplex PCR; TCRdb's copy keeps in-frame clones and lacks some. The sample comprises about 350,000 clones, around 87% of which are singletons, and roughly 5.2% rests with the top ten. Trimming removed 5 bases at V and 9 bases at J, with 17 bases between. Germline values: CDR1 MNHEY, CDR2 SVGAGI. The CDR3 totals 15 residues. The sample was PBMCs or T cells enriched from blood (not recorded which). This TCR came from a woman aged 30 to 39 who had recovered from COVID-19. This chain links TRBV6-5 with TRBJ1-6; no clear D gene. Written as DNA, the CDR3 is TGTGCCAGCAGTAGAGCCCAAATGGTGATTTCACCCCTCCACTTT. Amino acid sequence: CASSRAQMVISPLHF.